This is a list of T cell receptor beta chains from one sample in a study of PD-1 blockade in classical Hodgkin lymphoma. Repertoires were generated with immunoSEQ multiplex PCR, while TCRdb's copy carries only in-frame clones and drops some. The data hold some 31,000 clones, with roughly 94% observed a single time. The sample comprised peripheral blood mononuclear cells (PBMCs). These receptors were taken from a human donor with classical Hodgkin lymphoma. The CDR3 runs from the conserved cysteine through the conserved F or W. The order of the fields is J gene, D gene, clone size, V gene, CDR3 protein, CDR3 DNA. The D gene is left open where the match is weak. Only some rows state a clone size, as once, few, many or a class for expanded clones.

TRBJ2-7	-	-	TRBV5-6	CASSLEEQRFSYEQYF	TGTGCCAGCAGCTTGGAGGAACAGCGGTTTTCCTACGAGCAGTACTTC
TRBJ2-4	TRBD1	-	TRBV7-9	CASSQLGGPKNIQYF	TGTGCCAGCAGCCAACTAGGGGGCCCCAAAAACATTCAGTACTTC
TRBJ2-7	-	-	TRBV5-4	CASSLDHYEQYF	TGTGCCAGCAGCTTGGACCACTACGAGCAGTACTTC
TRBJ2-7	-	-	TRBV12-5	CASGLVISTSRSYEQYF	TGTGCTAGTGGTTTGGTAATAAGTACTAGCAGAAGCTACGAGCAGTACTTC
TRBJ2-7	-	-	TRBV30	CAWQEGDEQYF	TGTGCCTGGCAGGAGGGGGACGAGCAGTACTTC
TRBJ2-1	TRBD2	-	TRBV6-5	CASSYTAGDYNEQFF	TGTGCCAGCAGTTATACAGCGGGGGACTACAATGAGCAGTTCTTC
TRBJ1-3	-	-	TRBV2	CASSSRGISGNTIYF	TGTGCCAGCAGTTCAAGGGGGATCTCTGGAAACACCATATATTTT
TRBJ1-6	-	once	TRBV4-1	CASSQDGVVSYNSPLHF	TGCGCCAGCAGCCAAGATGGGGTGGTCTCCTATAATTCACCCCTCCACTTT
TRBJ2-1	-	-	TRBV5-1	CASSLLGNEQFF	TGCGCCAGCAGCCTCCTAGGGAATGAGCAGTTCTTC
TRBJ2-6	-	-	TRBV12-5	CASGLPGSSSGANVLTF	TGTGCTAGTGGTTTGCCTGGGTCCAGCTCTGGGGCCAACGTCCTGACTTTC
TRBJ2-7	-	-	TRBV7-2	CASSVGHYYEQYF	TGTGCCAGCAGCGTAGGACATTACTACGAGCAGTACTTC